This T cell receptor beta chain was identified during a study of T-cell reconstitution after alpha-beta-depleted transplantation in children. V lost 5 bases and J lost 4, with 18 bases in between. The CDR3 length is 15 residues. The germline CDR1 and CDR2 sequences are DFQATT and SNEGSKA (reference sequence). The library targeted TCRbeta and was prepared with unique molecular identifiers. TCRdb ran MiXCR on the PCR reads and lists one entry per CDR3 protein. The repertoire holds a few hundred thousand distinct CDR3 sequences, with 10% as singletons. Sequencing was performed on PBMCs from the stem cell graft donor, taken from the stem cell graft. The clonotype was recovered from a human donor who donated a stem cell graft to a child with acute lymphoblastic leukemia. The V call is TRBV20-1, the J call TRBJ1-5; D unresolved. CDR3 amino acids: CSAARSPDGNQPQHF. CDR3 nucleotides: TGCAGTGCTGCCAGGTCCCCGGACGGGAATCAGCCCCAGCATTTT.